Shown below are 16 T cell receptor beta chains from a single sample sequenced in a study of cytomegalovirus exposure and HLA in healthy donors. This PCR relied on a set of 60 Vbeta primers and 13 Jbeta primers. Clones were read by immunoSEQ multiplex PCR, and TCRdb kept only the in-frame ones, dropping some. The table lists nearly 95,000 clones, 75% to 85% of them singletons, with approximately 3.8% in the top ten. The sequenced sample was PBMCs. The receptor set was obtained from a middle-aged woman in good health and CMV-seronegative.

V and J are TRBV14 and TRBJ1-6; D gene uncertain. The CDR3 loop spans 15 amino acids. The germline V and J ends were trimmed by 6 bases and 3 bases, with 12 bases remaining between them. Germline CDR1 SGHDN, CDR2 FVKESK. The CDR3 region has the DNA TGTGCCAGCAGTCCGACTGGGTTCTATAATTCACCCCTCCACTTT. It specifies CASSPTGFYNSPLHF.

The chain carries TRBV5-4 and TRBJ2-1; unclear D gene. Trimming stripped 5 bases from V and 2 bases from J, with 8 bases between. Germline lookup yields CDR1 SGHNT and CDR2 YYREEE (reference sequence). The CDR3 covers 13 residues. The CDR3 here is CASRTDPYNEQFF. Written as DNA, the CDR3 is TGTGCCAGCAGAACAGATCCCTACAATGAGCAGTTCTTC.

The chain carries TRBV6-5 and TRBJ2-3; 8 nucleotides line up with TRBD1. V was pared by 6 bases and J by 0 bases, with 2 bases of the junction left unmatched. Germline V lookup: CDR1 MNHEY, CDR2 SVGAGI. The CDR3 runs to 14 residues. The chain's CDR3 is CASSRQGSTDTQYF. In DNA form, the CDR3 reads TGTGCCAGCAGCAGACAGGGGAGCACAGATACGCAGTATTTT.

The chain's CDR3 is CASSLRGPGELFF. DNA for the CDR3: TGTGCCAGCAGCTTACGGGGTCCCGGGGAGCTGTTTTTT. The chain employs TRBV5-8 and TRBJ2-2; tentatively, D is TRBD2 (5 bases). The germline V gene has CDR1 SGHTS and CDR2 YDEGEE. V gave up 2 bases and J gave up 6 bases, with 8 bases separating them. This CDR3 is 13 amino acids long. The full variable domain, rest sourced from reference TRBV5-8 and TRBJ2-2, is EAGVTQSPTHLIKTRGQQATLRCSPISGHTSVYWYQQALGLGLQFLLWYDEGEERNRGNFPPRFSGRQFPNYSSELNVNALELEDSALYLCASSLRGPGELFFGEGSRLTVL.

The chain recombines TRBV10-3 with TRBJ2-2; 9 nucleotides agree with TRBD1. From germline, CDR1 is ENHRY and CDR2 SYGVKD. The J segment lost 7 bases and the V segment lost 3 bases, leaving 6 bases of the junction unmatched. The CDR3 sequence is 15 residues long. The CDR3 DNA is TGTGCCATCAGTGAATCGGACAGGGGAGTCGGGGAGCTGTTTTTT. It specifies CAISESDRGVGELFF.

The genes are TRBV6-6 and TRBJ1-1; 9 bases agree with TRBD1. This CDR3 spans 12 amino acids. V was clipped by 5 bases and J by 7 bases; unmatched bases: 2. CDR1 MNHNY and CDR2 SVGAGI come from the germline V gene (reference sequence). The CDR3 is CASSRTGVEAFF. DNA of the CDR3: TGTGCCAGCAGTCGGACAGGGGTTGAAGCTTTCTTT.

The chain carries TRBV9 and TRBJ2-5; TRBD2 matches at 10 bases. Germline lookup yields CDR1 SGDLS and CDR2 YYNGEE. CDR3 length: 17 residues. The J segment lost 1 base and the V segment lost 0 bases, leaving 6 bases of the junction unmatched. DNA of the CDR3: TGTGCCAGCAGCGTAGGTGGTAGCGGGGGGCTCCAAGAGACCCAGTACTTC. As protein: CASSVGGSGGLQETQYF.

This chain connects TRBV10-3 to TRBJ2-5; tentatively, D is TRBD1 (7 bases). The CDR3 length is 15 residues. Trimming removed 1 base from V and 1 base from J, with 10 bases in between. CDR1 is ENHRY and CDR2 is SYGVKD in the germline V gene. CDR3 in DNA: TGTGCCATCAGTGAGTACAGGGGAGGCCAAGAGACCCAGTACTTC. Its protein is CAISEYRGGQETQYF.

Here the CDR3 reads CASSLEGGGLREKLFF. DNA for the CDR3: TGTGCCAGCAGTCTAGAGGGAGGGGGATTAAGAGAAAAACTGTTTTTT. V is TRBV25-1 and J is TRBJ1-4, with D possibly being TRBD1 (6 bases). Germline V gives CDR1 MGHDK, CDR2 SYGVNS. Trimming removed 5 bases from V and 8 bases from J, with 21 bases in between. CDR3 length: 16 amino acids.

V and J are TRBV5-6 and TRBJ2-3, with 8 bases that match TRBD2. This CDR3 is built from 14 residues. Trimming removed 4 bases from V and 5 bases from J; junction bases left unmatched: 6. Germline CDR1 is SGHDT and CDR2 is YYEEEE. CDR3 protein: CASSAGGPGDTQYF. The CDR3 DNA reads TGTGCCAGCAGCGCGGGGGGACCTGGAGATACGCAGTATTTT.

This clone was observed once. The chain is built from TRBV9 and TRBJ1-1, with D perhaps TRBD1 (6 bases). CDR3 length: 14 amino acids. From germline, CDR1 is SGDLS and CDR2 YYNGEE. Trimming removed 0 bases at V and 6 bases at J, with 12 bases between. The CDR3 here is CASSVVREGAEAFF. CDR3 DNA sequence: TGTGCCAGCAGCGTAGTTCGGGAGGGGGCTGAAGCTTTCTTT. Full variable domain (missing parts from reference TRBV9 and TRBJ1-1): DSGVTQTPKHLITATGQRVTLRCSPRSGDLSVYWYQQSLDQGLQFLIQYYNGEERAKGNILERFSAQQFPDLHSELNLSSLELGDSALYFCASSVVREGAEAFFGQGTRLTVV.

The chain has TRBV12-5 and TRBJ1-5, with 7 nucleotides matching TRBD1. The CDR3 runs to 16 residues. CDR1 and CDR2 (germline): LGHNT, FRNRAP. Unmatched junction bases numbered 6, after V lost 0 bases and J lost 4 bases. DNA of the CDR3: TGTGCTAGTGGTTTGGTCAAGGGGGCCAGAAATCAGCCCCAGCATTTT. Its protein product is CASGLVKGARNQPQHF.

The CDR3: CASSAKTGGNYGYTF. The CDR3 region has the DNA TGTGCCAGCAGCGCGAAAACAGGGGGCAACTATGGCTACACCTTC. J is TRBJ1-2 and V is TRBV9, with TRBD1 matching 9 bases. The CDR3 has 15 amino acids. The germline CDR1 and CDR2 sequences are SGDLS and YYNGEE. With 3 bases clipped from V and 2 bases from J, the junction kept 5 bases outside the gene matches.

The chain joins TRBV7-9 to TRBJ2-3; 7 bases are shared with TRBD2. V dropped 6 bases and J dropped 0; count of bases not matched to a gene: 6. Germline CDR1 SEHNR, CDR2 FQNEAQ (reference sequence). The CDR3 totals 15 residues. The CDR3 DNA reads TGTGCCAGCAGTTTTACTAGCGTCAGCACAGATACGCAGTATTTT. Residues: CASSFTSVSTDTQYF.

This clone showed up just once. The CDR3 sequence: CASSQTGEPADTQYF. The CDR3 DNA reads TGCGCCAGCAGCCAAACGGGAGAGCCCGCGGATACGCAGTATTTT. The chain carries TRBV5-1 and TRBJ2-3, with a weak D call TRBD2 (6 bases). Germline V gene lookup returns CDR1 SGHRS and CDR2 YFSETQ. This CDR3 spans 15 amino acids. V dropped 4 bases and J dropped 6 bases, with 18 bases sitting between them.

The chain recombines TRBV30 with TRBJ1-1, with D hard to call. V lost 1 base, J lost 0 bases, and 3 bases lay in between. CDR1 is GTSNPN, CDR2 SVGIG, per germline (reference sequence). The CDR3 sequence is 12 residues long. The CDR3 loop is CAWSGVNTEAFF. The CDR3 DNA follows: TGTGCCTGGAGTGGCGTGAACACTGAAGCTTTCTTT. The variable domain in full, completed from reference TRBV30 and TRBJ1-1, reads SQTIHQWPATLVQPVGSPLSLECTVEGTSNPNLYWYRQAAGRGLQLLFYSVGIGQISSEVPQNLSASRPQDRQFILSSKKLLLSDSGFYLCAWSGVNTEAFFGQGTRLTVV.